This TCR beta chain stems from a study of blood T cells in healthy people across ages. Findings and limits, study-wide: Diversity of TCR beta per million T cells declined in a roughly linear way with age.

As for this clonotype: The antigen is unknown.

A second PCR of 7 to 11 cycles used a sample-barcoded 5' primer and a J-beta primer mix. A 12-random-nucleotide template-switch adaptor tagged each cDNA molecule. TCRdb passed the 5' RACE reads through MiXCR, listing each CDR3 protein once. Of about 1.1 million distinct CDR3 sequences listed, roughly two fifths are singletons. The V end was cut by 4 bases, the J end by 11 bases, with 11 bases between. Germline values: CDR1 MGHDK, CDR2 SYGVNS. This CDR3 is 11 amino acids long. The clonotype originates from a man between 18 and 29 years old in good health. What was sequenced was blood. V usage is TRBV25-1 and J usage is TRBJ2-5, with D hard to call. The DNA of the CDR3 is TGTGCCAGCAGTGGGGCCACCGCGCAGTACTTC. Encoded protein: CASSGATAQYF.